This TCR beta chain was identified during a study of blood T cells in healthy people across ages. Study as a whole: Researchers report that template switching captured about one barcoded beta molecule per two T cells.

CDR3 length equals 12 residues. V was trimmed by 6 bases and J by 7 bases, leaving 9 bases between them. A J-beta primer mix and a sample-barcoded 5' primer were used in a second PCR of about 7 to 12 cycles. A template-switch adaptor with 12 random nucleotides tagged each cDNA molecule. Every sample gave at least 3 million paired-end reads containing CDR3. TCRdb passed the 5' RACE reads through MiXCR, listing each CDR3 protein once. The sample carries approximately 800,000 distinct CDR3 sequences, roughly 25% recorded once. This same sample was also taken into another study, of T cells of mothers and their children.

Specimen: blood. This TCR was sampled from a boy aged 5 to 17 in good health. The chain is built from TRBV12-3 or TRBV12-4 and TRBJ1-4, with D perhaps matching TRBD1 (5 bases). The CDR3: CASRRQSEKLFF. The CDR3 nucleotides are TGTGCCAGCAGGAGACAGAGTGAAAAACTGTTTTTT.